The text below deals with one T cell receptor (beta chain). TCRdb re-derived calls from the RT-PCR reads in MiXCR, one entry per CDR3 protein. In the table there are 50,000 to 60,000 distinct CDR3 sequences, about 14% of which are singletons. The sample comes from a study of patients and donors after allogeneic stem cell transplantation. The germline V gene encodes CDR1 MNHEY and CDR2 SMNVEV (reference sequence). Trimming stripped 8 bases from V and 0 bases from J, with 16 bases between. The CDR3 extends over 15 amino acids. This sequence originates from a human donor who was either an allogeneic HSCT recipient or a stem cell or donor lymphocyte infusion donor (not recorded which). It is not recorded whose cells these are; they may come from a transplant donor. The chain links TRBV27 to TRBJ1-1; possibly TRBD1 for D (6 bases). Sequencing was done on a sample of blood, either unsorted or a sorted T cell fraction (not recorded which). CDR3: CASGVQGRLNTEAFF. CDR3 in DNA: TGTGCCAGCGGCGTACAGGGTCGGTTGAACACTGAAGCTTTCTTT.